This T cell receptor beta chain was identified during a study of beta chain features in type 1 diabetes. Study observations and caveats: Within each of all four CD4+ subsets, Type 1 diabetes patients had TCRB CDR3s that were moderately but significantly shorter. The naive, central memory and Treg TCRB repertoires of patients appeared to be more similar to one another than those of healthy donors. There was no resolution here of whether HLA type influences TCRB rearrangement. cDNA-based sequencing might over-represent cells highly expressing TCR.

Sequenced material consisted of expressed TCRB transcripts (all of the isolated RNA was reverse transcribed). Measured with immunoSEQ multiplex PCR; TCRdb has only the in-frame clones, and not every one. The sample lists about 220,000 clones; around 9.9% were seen once. V gave up 4 bases and J gave up 2 bases, with 12 bases separating them. The CDR3 has 15 amino acids. The V gene's germline CDR1 is SGHNT and CDR2 YYREEE (reference sequence). There are a few counts of this clone. Antigen specificity is unknown. The specimen sequenced was central memory CD4+ T cells from blood. The clonotype comes from a man between 18 and 35 years old in good health. The V and J genes are TRBV5-4 and TRBJ2-2; D call uncertain. The CDR3 DNA reads as TGTGCCAGCAGCGTCGACTGGAGAAACACCGGGGAGCTGTTTTTT. This translates into CASSVDWRNTGELFF.